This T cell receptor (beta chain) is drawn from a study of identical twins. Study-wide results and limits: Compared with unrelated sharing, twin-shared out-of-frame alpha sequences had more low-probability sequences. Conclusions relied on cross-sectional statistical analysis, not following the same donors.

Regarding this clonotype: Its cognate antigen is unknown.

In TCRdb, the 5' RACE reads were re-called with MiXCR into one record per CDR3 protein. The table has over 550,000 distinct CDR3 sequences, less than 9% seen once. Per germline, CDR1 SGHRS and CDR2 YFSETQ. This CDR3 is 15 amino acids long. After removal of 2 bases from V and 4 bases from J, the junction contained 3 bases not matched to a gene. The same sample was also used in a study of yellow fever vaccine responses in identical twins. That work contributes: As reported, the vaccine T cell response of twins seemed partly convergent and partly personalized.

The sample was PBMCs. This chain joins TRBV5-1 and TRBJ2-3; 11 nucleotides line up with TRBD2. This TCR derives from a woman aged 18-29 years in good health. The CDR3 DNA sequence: TGCGCCAGCAGCTTAAGGACTAGCGGGCCAGATACGCAGTATTTT. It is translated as CASSLRTSGPDTQYF.